This T cell receptor beta chain originates from a study of OX40 agonist ivuxolimab in advanced cancers. Study in general: Prior therapy, whether anti-PD-1, anti-PD-L1 or anti-CTLA-4, was allowed, and roughly 41% had some.

To note about this clone: Its antigen remains unidentified.

The method was immunoSEQ multiplex PCR; TCRdb's version includes in-frame clones alone and lacks a portion of them. This table has tens of thousands of clones, under 90% appearing once. The study's findings and limits: At 0.1 to 3.0 mg/kg, clonal expansion of CD4+ and CD8+ blood T cells had occurred by week 6.

Germline loops: CDR1 SGHAT, CDR2 FQNNGV. The CDR3 runs to 16 residues. The ends were cut back, 1 base at V and 1 base at J, with 12 bases in the middle. The TCR sequence derives from an adult with an advanced solid tumor such as melanoma, head and neck, liver or kidney cancer. This chain links TRBV11-2 with TRBJ2-3; tentative D call: TRBD2 (6 bases). The sample in question was CD4+ or CD8+ T cells sorted from blood, obtained in a trial of the OX40 agonist ivuxolimab. CDR3 protein: CASSLGVGGRTDTQYF. CDR3 coding DNA: TGTGCCAGCAGCTTAGGGGTCGGGGGTCGCACAGATACGCAGTATTTT.